This TCR beta chain is drawn from a study of blood T cell repertoires in COVID-19. The CDR3 is 17 amino acids. V was shortened by 0 bases and J by 3 bases, with 14 bases between the two germline ends. Per the germline V gene, CDR1 is MGHRA and CDR2 is YSYEKL. Authors' methods: Counts of nucleated cells, estimated from reference gene primer amplification, were obtained. The assay was immunoSEQ multiplex PCR, and TCRdb's table has in-frame clones only and misses some. The V and J calls and the clone size are those of that table, but D and trimming were determined from the DNA. The table has some 180,000 clones, about 87% seen once.

Sequencing used peripheral blood. This chain uses TRBV4-1 with TRBJ1-4, with D unresolved. The receptor's source is an elderly woman with COVID-19, enrolled during active disease. CDR3 residues: CASSQDNTGFANEKLFF. The CDR3 region has the DNA TGCGCCAGCAGCCAAGATAATACGGGATTCGCTAATGAAAAACTGTTTTTT.